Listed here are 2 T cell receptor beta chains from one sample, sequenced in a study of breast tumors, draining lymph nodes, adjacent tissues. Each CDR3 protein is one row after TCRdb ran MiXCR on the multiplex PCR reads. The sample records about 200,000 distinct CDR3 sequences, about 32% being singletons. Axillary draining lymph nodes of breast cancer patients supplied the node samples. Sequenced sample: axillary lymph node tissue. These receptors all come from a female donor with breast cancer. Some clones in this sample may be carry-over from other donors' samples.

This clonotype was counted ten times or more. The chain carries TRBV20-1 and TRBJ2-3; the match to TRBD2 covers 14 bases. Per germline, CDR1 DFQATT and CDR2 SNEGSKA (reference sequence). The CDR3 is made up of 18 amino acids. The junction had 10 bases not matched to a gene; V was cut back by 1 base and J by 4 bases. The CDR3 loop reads CSARGPTGLAGVPDTQYF. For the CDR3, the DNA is TGCAGTGCTAGAGGTCCCACGGGACTAGCGGGAGTACCAGATACGCAGTATTTT.

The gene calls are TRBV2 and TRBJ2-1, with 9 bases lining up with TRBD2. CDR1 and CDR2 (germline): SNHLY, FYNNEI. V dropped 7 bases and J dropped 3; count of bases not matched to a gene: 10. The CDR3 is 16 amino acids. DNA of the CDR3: TGTGCCAGCATGGCTGGGCTAGCGGGGCACTACAATGAGCAGTTCTTC. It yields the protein CASMAGLAGHYNEQFF.